The clone carrying this T cell receptor beta chain has a count of ten or more. Antigen unknown. The CDR3 runs to 13 residues. Germline V gives CDR1 KGHSH, CDR2 LQKENI. With V trimmed by 4 bases and J by 4 bases, 1 base remained unmatched. RNA transcripts were the template for amplifying TCR beta CDR3 regions. Carried out on the TCR CDR3, a first-round RT-PCR used the HTBI primer set. A single record per CDR3 protein comes from TCRdb applying MiXCR to the multiplex PCR reads. The sample includes roughly 640,000 distinct CDR3 sequences, around 15% of them seen just once. The study excluded patients with uncontrolled infection, other autoimmune disease, pregnancy or lactation. Diagnosis relied on clinical symptoms, serum thyroxine and TRAb, thyroid ultrasound and orbital computed tomography. PBMCs were collected from an approximately 10 ml volume of fresh peripheral blood. This sample is drawn from a study of T cells in Graves' hyperthyroidism and ophthalmopathy. Points from the study as a whole: From stable hyperthyroidism, ophthalmopathy was set apart by a 13 V-J model.

The sequenced material came from blood. The chain uses TRBV18 and TRBJ1-1; 9 bases align to TRBD1. This sequence originates from a woman between 40 and 55 years old with Graves' ophthalmopathy. CDR3 DNA: TGTGCCAGCTCACAGACAGGGGGCACTGAAGCTTTCTTT. Its translation: CASSQTGGTEAFF.